The 15 T cell receptor beta chains given below trace back to one sample, sequenced in a study of blood T cell repertoires in COVID-19. The data were produced by immunoSEQ multiplex PCR, yet TCRdb's version contains in-frame clones alone and is incomplete. The table records 200,000 or so clones, about 85% of them present only once. Specimen: PBMCs or T cells enriched from blood (not recorded which). All receptors come from a woman under 40 who had recovered from COVID-19.

This clone turned up a few times. V and J are TRBV4-3 and TRBJ1-5; D perhaps matches TRBD1 (5 bases). This CDR3 contains 17 residues. V gave up 0 bases and J gave up 5 bases, with 17 bases separating them. The germline V gene encodes CDR1 LGHNA and CDR2 YSLEER. CDR3 in DNA: TGCGCCAGCAGCCAAGAAAGGGCGGGACTGCTAGATCAGCCCCAGCATTTT. Translating gives CASSQERAGLLDQPQHF.

The genes are TRBV9 and TRBJ1-3, with D tentatively TRBD1 (6 bases). The CDR3 length is 14 residues. CDR1 and CDR2 from the germline V gene are SGDLS and YYNGEE. Trimming removed 4 bases at V and 4 bases at J, with 12 bases between. The CDR3 DNA is TGTGCCAGCAGCCCGACCGGGACAGGAAACACCATATATTTT. It translates to CASSPTGTGNTIYF.

CDR3 nucleotides: TGTGCCGCTGAGGGAGGCTCCTACAATGAGCAGTTCTTC. It translates to CAAEGGSYNEQFF. V usage is TRBV7-2 and J usage is TRBJ2-1, with D perhaps matching TRBD2 (6 bases). This CDR3 has 13 residues. The germline V gene encodes CDR1 SGHTA and CDR2 FQGNSA. The ends were cut back, 11 bases at V and 0 bases at J, with 11 bases in the middle.

V and J are TRBV6-5 and TRBJ1-5; 8 bases match TRBD1. Germline V gives CDR1 MNHEY, CDR2 SVGAGI. Unmatched junction bases numbered 4, after V lost 6 bases and J lost 0 bases. The CDR3 has 15 amino acids. The CDR3 nucleotides are TGTGCCAGCAGGTCAGGGGGCTATAGCAATCAGCCCCAGCATTTT. Translating it yields CASRSGGYSNQPQHF.

V is TRBV6-1 and J is TRBJ1-1; no clear D gene. This CDR3 contains 15 residues. Trimming shortened V by 3 bases and J by 11 bases, and 22 bases separated the two germline ends. CDR1 is MNHNS, CDR2 SASEGT, per germline. This CDR3 is CASSDQGLSLAGAFF. The CDR3, as DNA: TGTGCCAGCAGTGATCAAGGGTTGAGTCTAGCTGGTGCTTTCTTT.

The chain uses TRBV5-1 and TRBJ1-1; D not resolved. CDR3 length: 15 residues. With 2 bases removed from V and 0 bases from J, the gap between germline ends came to 11 bases. Per the germline V gene, CDR1 is SGHRS and CDR2 is YFSETQ. The CDR3 DNA reads as TGCGCCAGCAGCTTCTTCCCAGAAATGAACACTGAAGCTTTCTTT. This encodes CASSFFPEMNTEAFF.

The V gene is TRBV13, the J gene TRBJ1-1; tentatively, D is TRBD1 (6 bases). This CDR3 spans 14 amino acids. The V gene lost 5 bases and the J gene lost 6 bases, with 16 bases spanning the gap. The germline V gene has CDR1 PRHDT and CDR2 FYEKMQ (reference sequence). The CDR3, as DNA: TGTGCCAGCAGCGCGAGAGGACAGTACGCTGAAGCTTTCTTT. Its protein is CASSARGQYAEAFF.

V gene TRBV3-1 (or the pseudogene TRBV3-2) combines with J gene TRBJ1-2; 7 nucleotides match TRBD1. Trimming removed 1 base from V and 7 bases from J; junction bases left unmatched: 6. Germline V lookup: CDR1 LGHDT, CDR2 YNNKEL (reference sequence). This CDR3 contains 14 residues. CDR3 amino acids: CASSQAGGIAGYTF. The CDR3 bases are TGTGCCAGCAGCCAAGCAGGGGGTATCGCTGGCTACACCTTC.

The CDR3 is CASSRLAGRQETQYF. DNA for the CDR3: TGTGCCAGCAGCCGATTGGCGGGAAGACAAGAGACCCAGTACTTC. The chain combines TRBV7-9 with TRBJ2-5; D might be TRBD2 (6 bases). Looked up from germline, CDR1 is SEHNR and CDR2 is FQNEAQ (reference sequence). The CDR3 consists of 15 residues. Trimming left V 5 bases short and J 2 bases short, with 15 bases between. Supplemented by reference TRBV7-9 and TRBJ2-5, the full variable domain reads DTGVSQNPRHKITKRGQNVTFRCDPISEHNRLYWYRQTLGQGPEFLTYFQNEAQLEKSRLLSDRFSAERPKGSFSTLEIQRTEQGDSAMYLCASSRLAGRQETQYFGPGTRLLVL.

This chain connects TRBV2 to TRBJ1-5, with D perhaps TRBD1 (6 bases). CDR1 and CDR2 from the germline V gene are SNHLY and FYNNEI. The CDR3 contains 15 residues. The V and J ends lost 8 bases and 4 bases respectively, with 18 bases between them. CDR3 bases: TGTGCCAGCGGCCGAGGGACAAGGGGTAATCAGCCCCAGCATTTT. Amino acid sequence: CASGRGTRGNQPQHF. Full variable domain (remainder filled in from reference TRBV2 and TRBJ1-5): EPEVTQTPSHQVTQMGQEVILRCVPISNHLYFYWYRQILGQKVEFLVSFYNNEISEKSEIFDDQFSVERPDGSNFTLKIRSTKLEDSAMYFCASGRGTRGNQPQHFGDGTRLSIL.

The chain has TRBV4-3 and TRBJ1-2; weak D call: TRBD1 (5 bases). Trimming removed 0 bases from V and 5 bases from J, with 13 bases in between. CDR3 length: 15 residues. The germline V gene has CDR1 LGHNA and CDR2 YSLEER. The CDR3 DNA sequence: TGCGCCAGCAGCCAAGATCTAAGGGGAAGATATGGCTACACCTTC. It codes for CASSQDLRGRYGYTF.

The chain uses TRBV19 and TRBJ1-2, with D perhaps matching TRBD1 (6 bases). The CDR3 length is 14 residues. Germline V CDR1 and CDR2: LNHDA, SQIVND (reference sequence). V lost 6 bases and J 3 bases, leaving 14 bases between the germline ends. Here the CDR3 DNA reads TGTGCCAGTAGCCGGACAGCGGCTCACTATGGCTACACCTTC. This sequence encodes CASSRTAAHYGYTF.

The chain's CDR3 is CASSSTFAGLEAFF. The DNA for the CDR3 is TGTGCCAGCAGCTCCACCTTTGCAGGGTTGGAAGCTTTCTTT. The J gene is TRBJ1-1, the V gene TRBV7-2; perhaps TRBD1 as D (5 bases). This CDR3 spans 14 amino acids. In germline, CDR1 is SGHTA, CDR2 FQGNSA. V gave up 4 bases and J gave up 8 bases, with 17 bases separating them. The whole variable domain, filled in from reference TRBV7-2 and TRBJ1-1, reads GAGVSQSPSNKVTEKGKDVELRCDPISGHTALYWYRQSLGQGLEFLIYFQGNSAPDKSGLPSDRFSAERTGGSVSTLTIQRTQQEDSAVYLCASSSTFAGLEAFFGQGTRLTVV.

CDR3 residues: CASSLTRDEQFF. In DNA form, the CDR3 reads TGTGCCAGCAGCTTGACTAGGGATGAGCAGTTCTTC. The rearrangement joins TRBV7-2 to TRBJ2-1; tentative D call: TRBD2 (6 bases). This CDR3 is built from 12 residues. Between the trimmed V and J ends, which lost 3 bases and 8 bases, there was a span of 8 bases. Germline V lookup: CDR1 SGHTA, CDR2 FQGNSA.

This rearrangement joins TRBV18 to TRBJ1-5; possible D gene TRBD1, 6 bases. Trimming took 6 bases from V and 5 from J, leaving 17 bases between them. This CDR3 has 15 residues. Per germline, CDR1 KGHSH and CDR2 LQKENI. CDR3 coding DNA: TGTGCCAGCTCTTTAGGCACAGGGTTCGATCAGCCCCAGCATTTT. This encodes CASSLGTGFDQPQHF.